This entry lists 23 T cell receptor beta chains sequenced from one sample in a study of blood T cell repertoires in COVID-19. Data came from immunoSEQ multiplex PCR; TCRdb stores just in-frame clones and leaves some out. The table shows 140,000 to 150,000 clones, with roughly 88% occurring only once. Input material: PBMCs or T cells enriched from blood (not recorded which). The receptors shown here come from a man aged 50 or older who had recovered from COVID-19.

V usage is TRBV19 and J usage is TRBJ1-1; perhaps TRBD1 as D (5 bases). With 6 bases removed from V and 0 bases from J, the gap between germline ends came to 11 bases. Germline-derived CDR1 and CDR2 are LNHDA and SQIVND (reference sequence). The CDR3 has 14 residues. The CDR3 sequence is CASSVTQVNTEAFF. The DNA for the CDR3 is TGTGCCAGTAGCGTAACACAGGTGAACACTGAAGCTTTCTTT.

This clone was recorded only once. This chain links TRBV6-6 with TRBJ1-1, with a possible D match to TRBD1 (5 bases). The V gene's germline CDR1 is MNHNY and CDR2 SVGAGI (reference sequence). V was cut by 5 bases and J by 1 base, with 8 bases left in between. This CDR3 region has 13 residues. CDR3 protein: CASSDGQNTEAFF. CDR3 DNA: TGTGCCAGCAGTGATGGACAGAACACTGAAGCTTTCTTT.

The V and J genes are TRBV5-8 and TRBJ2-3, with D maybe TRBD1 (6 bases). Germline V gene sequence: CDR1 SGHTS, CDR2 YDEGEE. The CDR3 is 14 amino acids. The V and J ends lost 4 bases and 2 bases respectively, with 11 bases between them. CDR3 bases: TGTGCCAGCAGCGGGCGACAGGTCACAGATACGCAGTATTTT. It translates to CASSGRQVTDTQYF. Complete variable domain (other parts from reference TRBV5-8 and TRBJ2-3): EAGVTQSPTHLIKTRGQQATLRCSPISGHTSVYWYQQALGLGLQFLLWYDEGEERNRGNFPPRFSGRQFPNYSSELNVNALELEDSALYLCASSGRQVTDTQYFGPGTRLTVL.

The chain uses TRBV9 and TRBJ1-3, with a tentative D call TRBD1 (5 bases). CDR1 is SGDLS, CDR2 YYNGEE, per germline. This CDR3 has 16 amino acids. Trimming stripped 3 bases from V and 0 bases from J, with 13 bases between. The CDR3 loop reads CASSAPTEYSGNTIYF. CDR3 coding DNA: TGTGCCAGCAGCGCCCCGACAGAATACTCTGGAAACACCATATATTTT.

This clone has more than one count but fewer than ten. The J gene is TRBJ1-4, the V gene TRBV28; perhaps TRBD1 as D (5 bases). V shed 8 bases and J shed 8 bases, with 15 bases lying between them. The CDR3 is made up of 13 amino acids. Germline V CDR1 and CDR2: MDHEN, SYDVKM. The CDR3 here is CASLRAFGEKLFF. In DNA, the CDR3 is TGTGCCAGCCTCAGGGCTTTCGGAGAAAAACTGTTTTTT. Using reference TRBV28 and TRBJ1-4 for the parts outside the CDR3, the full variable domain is DVKVTQSSRYLVKRTGEKVFLECVQDMDHENMFWYRQDPGLGLRLIYFSYDVKMKEKGDIPEGYSVSREKKERFSLILESASTNQTSMYLCASLRAFGEKLFFGSGTQLSVL.

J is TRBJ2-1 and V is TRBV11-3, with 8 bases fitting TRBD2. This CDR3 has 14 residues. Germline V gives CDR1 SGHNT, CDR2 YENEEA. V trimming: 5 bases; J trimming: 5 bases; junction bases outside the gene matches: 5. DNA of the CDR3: TGTGCCAGCAGCCCCCGGGGGGGCCACAATGAGCAGTTCTTC. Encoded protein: CASSPRGGHNEQFF.

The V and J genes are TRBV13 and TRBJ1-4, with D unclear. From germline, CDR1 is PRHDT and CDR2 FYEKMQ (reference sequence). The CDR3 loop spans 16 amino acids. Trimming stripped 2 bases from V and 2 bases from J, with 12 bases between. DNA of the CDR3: TGTGCCAGCAGCTTATGGAACGAGGGTACTAATGAAAAACTGTTTTTT. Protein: CASSLWNEGTNEKLFF.

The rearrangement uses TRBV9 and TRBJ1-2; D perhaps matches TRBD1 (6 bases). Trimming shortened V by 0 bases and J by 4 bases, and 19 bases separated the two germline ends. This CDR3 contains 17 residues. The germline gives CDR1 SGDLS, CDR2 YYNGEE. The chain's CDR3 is CASSVAQAGASGYGYTF. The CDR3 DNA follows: TGTGCCAGCAGCGTAGCTCAGGCAGGGGCCTCTGGCTATGGCTACACCTTC.

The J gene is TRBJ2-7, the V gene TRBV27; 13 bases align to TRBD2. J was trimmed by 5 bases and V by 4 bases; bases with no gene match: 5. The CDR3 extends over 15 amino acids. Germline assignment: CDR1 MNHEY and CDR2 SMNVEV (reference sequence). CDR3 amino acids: CASSSWTSGSHEQYF. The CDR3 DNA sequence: TGTGCCAGCAGTTCTTGGACTAGCGGGAGCCACGAGCAGTACTTC.

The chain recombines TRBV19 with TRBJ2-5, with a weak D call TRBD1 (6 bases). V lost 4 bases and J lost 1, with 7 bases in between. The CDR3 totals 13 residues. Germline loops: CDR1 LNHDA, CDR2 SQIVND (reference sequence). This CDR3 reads CASSRGGQETQYF. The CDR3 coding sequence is TGTGCCAGTAGTAGAGGGGGCCAAGAGACCCAGTACTTC.

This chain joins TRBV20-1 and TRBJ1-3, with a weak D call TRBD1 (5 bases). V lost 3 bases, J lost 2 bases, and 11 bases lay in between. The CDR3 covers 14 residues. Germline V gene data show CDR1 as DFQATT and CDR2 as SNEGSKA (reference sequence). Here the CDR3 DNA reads TGCAGTGCTAGTTCGGGGGAAACTGGAAACACCATATATTTT. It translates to CSASSGETGNTIYF.

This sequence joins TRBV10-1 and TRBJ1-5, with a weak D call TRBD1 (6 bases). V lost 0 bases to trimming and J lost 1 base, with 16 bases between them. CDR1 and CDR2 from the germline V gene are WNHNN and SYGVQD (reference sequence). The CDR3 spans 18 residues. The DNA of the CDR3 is TGCGCCAGCAGTGAGTCAGAGGTCCCCCAGGGGAGCAATCAGCCCCAGCATTTT. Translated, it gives CASSESEVPQGSNQPQHF.

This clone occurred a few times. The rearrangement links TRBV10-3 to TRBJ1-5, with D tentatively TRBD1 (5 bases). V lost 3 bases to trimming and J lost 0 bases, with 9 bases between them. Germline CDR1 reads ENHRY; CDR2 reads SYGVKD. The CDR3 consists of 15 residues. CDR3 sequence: CAISEKTGSNQPQHF. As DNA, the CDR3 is TGTGCCATCAGTGAAAAAACAGGTAGCAATCAGCCCCAGCATTTT.

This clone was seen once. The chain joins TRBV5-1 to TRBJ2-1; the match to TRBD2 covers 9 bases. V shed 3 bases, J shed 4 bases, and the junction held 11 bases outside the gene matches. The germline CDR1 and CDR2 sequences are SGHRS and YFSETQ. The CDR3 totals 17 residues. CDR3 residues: CASSSEVAGAIYNEQFF. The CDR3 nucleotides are TGCGCCAGCAGCTCCGAGGTAGCGGGAGCGATTTACAATGAGCAGTTCTTC.

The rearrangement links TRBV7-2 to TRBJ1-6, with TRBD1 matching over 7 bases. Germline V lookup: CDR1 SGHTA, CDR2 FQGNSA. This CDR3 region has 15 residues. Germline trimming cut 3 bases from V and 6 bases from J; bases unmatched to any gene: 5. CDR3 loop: CASSFWGQINSPLHF. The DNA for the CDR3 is TGTGCCAGCAGCTTTTGGGGACAGATTAATTCACCCCTCCACTTT. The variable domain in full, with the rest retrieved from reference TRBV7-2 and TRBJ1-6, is GAGVSQSPSNKVTEKGKDVELRCDPISGHTALYWYRQSLGQGLEFLIYFQGNSAPDKSGLPSDRFSAERTGGSVSTLTIQRTQQEDSAVYLCASSFWGQINSPLHFGNGTRLTVT.

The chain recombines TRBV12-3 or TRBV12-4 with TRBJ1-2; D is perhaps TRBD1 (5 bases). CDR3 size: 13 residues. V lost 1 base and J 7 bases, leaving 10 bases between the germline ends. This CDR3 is CASSLGQGVGYTF. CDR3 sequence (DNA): TGTGCCAGCAGTTTAGGGCAGGGCGTTGGCTACACCTTC.

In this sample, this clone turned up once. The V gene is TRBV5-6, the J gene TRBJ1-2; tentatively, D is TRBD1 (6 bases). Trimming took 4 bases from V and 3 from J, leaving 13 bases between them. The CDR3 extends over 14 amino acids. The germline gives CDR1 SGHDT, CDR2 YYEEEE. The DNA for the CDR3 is TGTGCCAGCAGCATAGGGGGGGTCCACTATGGCTACACCTTC. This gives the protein CASSIGGVHYGYTF.

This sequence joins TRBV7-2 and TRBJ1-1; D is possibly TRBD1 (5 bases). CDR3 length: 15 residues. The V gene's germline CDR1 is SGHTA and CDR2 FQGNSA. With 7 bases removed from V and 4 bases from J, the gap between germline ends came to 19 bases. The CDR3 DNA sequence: TGTGCCAGCAATGCTCGTGGCGGGGGAGGCACTGAAGCTTTCTTT. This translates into CASNARGGGGTEAFF.

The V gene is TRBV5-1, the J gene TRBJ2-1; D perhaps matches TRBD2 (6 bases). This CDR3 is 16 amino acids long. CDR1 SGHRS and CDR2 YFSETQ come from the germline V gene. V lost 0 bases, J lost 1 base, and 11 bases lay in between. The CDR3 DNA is TGCGCCAGCAGCTTGGGTGGGAGCGGGTCCTACAATGAGCAGTTCTTC. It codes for CASSLGGSGSYNEQFF.

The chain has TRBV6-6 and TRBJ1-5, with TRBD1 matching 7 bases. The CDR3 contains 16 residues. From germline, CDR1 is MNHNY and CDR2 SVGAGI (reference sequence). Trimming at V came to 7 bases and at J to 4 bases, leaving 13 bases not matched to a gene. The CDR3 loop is CASTLGQSGANQPQHF. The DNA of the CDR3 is TGTGCCAGCACCCTGGGACAGTCAGGCGCGAATCAGCCCCAGCATTTT.

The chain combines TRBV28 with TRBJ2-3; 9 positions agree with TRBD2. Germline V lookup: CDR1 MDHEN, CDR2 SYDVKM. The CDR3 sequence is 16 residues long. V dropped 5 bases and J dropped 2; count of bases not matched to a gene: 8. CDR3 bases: TGTGCCAGCAGTGGGGGGCAGCGGGGGGCCACAGATACGCAGTATTTT. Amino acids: CASSGGQRGATDTQYF.

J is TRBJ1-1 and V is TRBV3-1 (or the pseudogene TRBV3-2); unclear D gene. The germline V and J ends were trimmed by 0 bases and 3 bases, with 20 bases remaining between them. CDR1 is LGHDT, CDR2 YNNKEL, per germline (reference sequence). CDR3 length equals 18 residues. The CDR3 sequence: CASSQDNRRRQRYTEAFF. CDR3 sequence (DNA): TGTGCCAGCAGCCAAGATAACCGGCGGAGGCAGAGGTACACTGAAGCTTTCTTT.

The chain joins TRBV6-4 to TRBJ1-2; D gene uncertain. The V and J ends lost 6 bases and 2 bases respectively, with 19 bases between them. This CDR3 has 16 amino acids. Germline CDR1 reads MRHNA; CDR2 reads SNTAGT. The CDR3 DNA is TGTGCCAGCAGATTCTGGAGGAGGTTGGGCAACTATGGCTACACCTTC. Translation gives CASRFWRRLGNYGYTF.